The 14 T cell receptor beta chains below come from one sample, sequenced in a study of T-cell memory formation after mild COVID-19. TCRdb reprocessed the 5' RACE reads via MiXCR and lists one record per CDR3 protein. The sample contains some 260,000 distinct CDR3 sequences, about 15% of which appear only once. The sequencing sample was made of PBMCs or a T cell subset sorted from them (not recorded which). The receptors derive from a man aged 18 to 29 who had mild COVID-19 (a few samples of this study predate the infection). Cell type and time point are not known.

This clonotype came up a few times. The V gene is TRBV25-1, the J gene TRBJ2-7; the match to TRBD2 covers 8 bases. V shed 3 bases and J 3 bases; nucleotides not matched to a gene: 13. This CDR3 is 17 amino acids long. CDR1 and CDR2 from the germline V gene are MGHDK and SYGVNS. The CDR3 sequence: CASSDPAGGLPNYEQYV. DNA for the CDR3: TGTGCCAGCAGTGATCCGGCGGGGGGACTTCCTAACTACGAGCAGTACGTC.

V usage is TRBV20-1 and J usage is TRBJ2-5; TRBD2 matches at 7 bases. The length of the CDR3 is 15 residues. Germline V gene lookup returns CDR1 DFQATT and CDR2 SNEGSKA (reference sequence). V lost 3 bases and J lost 4; bases outside the gene matches: 11. Here the CDR3 reads CSASIGLAASETQYF. DNA for the CDR3: TGCAGTGCTAGTATCGGCCTAGCGGCCTCAGAGACCCAGTACTTC.

This chain links TRBV3-1 with TRBJ2-5; 7 bases are shared with TRBD2. The CDR3 sequence is 13 residues long. CDR1 and CDR2 from the germline V gene are LGHDT and YNNKEL (reference sequence). Trimming took 6 bases from V and 5 from J; bases not matched to a gene: 6. CDR3: CASRAAGTETQYF. DNA for the CDR3: TGTGCCAGCAGGGCAGCGGGGACGGAGACCCAGTACTTC.

The genes are TRBV12-5 and TRBJ1-2, with a weak D call TRBD1 (6 bases). Trimming took 4 bases from V and 4 from J, leaving 19 bases between them. Germline V gives CDR1 LGHNT, CDR2 FRNRAP. CDR3 length equals 16 residues. In DNA, the CDR3 is TGTGCTAGTGGTTCCCGACACTTGGACAGCCTCTATGGCTACACCTTC. This translates into CASGSRHLDSLYGYTF.

This clonotype was seen ten or more times. This sequence joins TRBV20-1 and TRBJ2-3; possibly TRBD2 for D (5 bases). V lost 6 bases to trimming and J lost 2 bases, with 15 bases between them. From germline, CDR1 is DFQATT and CDR2 SNEGSKA (reference sequence). The CDR3 loop spans 14 amino acids. CDR3 loop: CSALIEGATDTQYF. The DNA of the CDR3 is TGCAGTGCCTTAATTGAGGGCGCCACAGATACGCAGTATTTT.

This clonotype appeared a few times. The chain carries TRBV7-2 and TRBJ2-1; 10 bases line up with TRBD2. Looked up from germline, CDR1 is SGHTA and CDR2 is FQGNSA. The CDR3 is 15 amino acids. The trim removed 4 bases at V and 8 bases at J, leaving 8 bases unmatched. CDR3 region: CASSSGLAKNYEQFF. The CDR3 nucleotides are TGTGCCAGCAGCTCGGGACTAGCGAAGAACTATGAGCAGTTCTTC. Filled out from reference TRBV7-2 and TRBJ2-1, the complete variable domain reads GAGVSQSPSNKVTEKGKDVELRCDPISGHTALYWYRQSLGQGLEFLIYFQGNSAPDKSGLPSDRFSAERTGGSVSTLTIQRTQQEDSAVYLCASSSGLAKNYEQFFGPGTRLTVL.

On this clonotype itself: A much larger clone is a single base away; this may be a read error. The V and J genes are TRBV5-1 and TRBJ2-3; D call uncertain. Trimming removed 5 bases from V and 10 bases from J, with 17 bases in between. CDR3 length: 13 residues. Germline V CDR1 and CDR2: SGHRS, YFSETQ. CDR3 sequence reads: CASSDGSLDAQYF. The CDR3 coding sequence is TGCGCCAGCAGTGACGGGTCCCTAGACGCGCAGTATTTT.

This clonotype appeared a few times. The genes are TRBV5-1 and TRBJ2-3; tentative D call: TRBD2 (6 bases). Germline V gene lookup returns CDR1 SGHRS and CDR2 YFSETQ. The V gene lost 5 bases and the J gene lost 0 bases, with 10 bases spanning the gap. The CDR3 totals 14 residues. In nucleotides, the CDR3 is TGCGCCAGCAGGGGCGGGACTAGCACAGATACGCAGTATTTT. Translated, it gives CASRGGTSTDTQYF.

This clonotype was detected a few times. The chain employs TRBV7-2 and TRBJ2-3; no reliable D call. Germline values: CDR1 SGHTA, CDR2 FQGNSA. The CDR3 is 13 residues long. Trimming took off 4 bases at V and 6 bases at J, with 11 bases between the two ends. CDR3 nucleotide sequence: TGTGCCAGCAGCTCCCTTGAGACGGATACGCAGTATTTT. This encodes CASSSLETDTQYF.

This clonotype was picked up many times. The chain has TRBV6-5 and TRBJ1-4; D is ambiguous. Between the trimmed V and J ends, which lost 6 bases and 2 bases, there was a span of 10 bases. CDR1 and CDR2 (germline): MNHEY, SVGAGI. The length of the CDR3 is 14 residues. DNA for the CDR3: TGTGCCAGCAGGCCCTCCGGGACTAATGAAAAACTGTTTTTT. Protein sequence: CASRPSGTNEKLFF.

This clonotype was recorded many times. The gene calls are TRBV28 and TRBJ2-6, with D perhaps matching TRBD2 (5 bases). V gave up 2 bases and J gave up 9 bases, with 11 bases separating them. Germline CDR1 MDHEN, CDR2 SYDVKM. The CDR3 covers 14 residues. In nucleotides, the CDR3 is TGTGCCAGCAGTTTAGAGGGCGTTCGCAACGTCCTGACTTTC. Translated: CASSLEGVRNVLTF. Together with reference TRBV28 and TRBJ2-6, the CDR3 gives the full variable domain: DVKVTQSSRYLVKRTGEKVFLECVQDMDHENMFWYRQDPGLGLRLIYFSYDVKMKEKGDIPEGYSVSREKKERFSLILESASTNQTSMYLCASSLEGVRNVLTFGAGSRLTVL.

In this sample, this clonotype turned up a few times. This sequence joins TRBV5-5 and TRBJ1-4; the D is unclear. The V gene's germline CDR1 is SGHKS and CDR2 YYEKEE (reference sequence). This CDR3 spans 14 amino acids. Trimming shortened V by 6 bases and J by 0 bases, and 9 bases separated the two germline ends. The CDR3 DNA sequence: TGTGCCAGCACCTACACTACAACTAATGAAAAACTGTTTTTT. Translation: CASTYTTTNEKLFF.

About this clonotype itself: Relative to the germline gene, one junction end is altered; a read error may explain this. This rearrangement joins TRBV10-3 to TRBJ1-3; D uncertain. The CDR3 loop spans 16 amino acids. Per the germline V gene, CDR1 is ENHRY and CDR2 is SYGVKD. CDR3 DNA: TGTGCCAACAGTGAGTTCGTCGGGCCCTCTGGAAACACCATATATTTT. Translation gives CANSEFVGPSGNTIYF.

The chain has TRBV18 and TRBJ1-1; D may be TRBD1 (5 bases). Germline V lookup: CDR1 KGHSH, CDR2 LQKENI. The CDR3 is 16 amino acids. The germline V and J ends were trimmed by 2 bases and 6 bases, with 19 bases remaining between them. Written as DNA, the CDR3 is TGTGCCAGCTCACCAGGGGCGAAAATGGGGGGTGCTGAAGCTTTCTTT. Its translation is CASSPGAKMGGAEAFF.